The 14 T cell receptor beta chains reported below all come from one sample, sequenced in a study of shared clonotypes between healthy human individuals. Profiling relied on immunoSEQ multiplex PCR, and the TCRdb table lists in-frame clones only, not all of them. The top ten clones hold 1% to 1.3% of a sample with some 2,000,000 clones, approximately 94% of them seen once. CD45RO-negative, CCR7-positively selected cells formed the naive CD8 fraction, excluding terminally differentiated effector memory CD45RA+ cells. The sequencing input was naive CD8+ T cells sorted from blood. The receptors were sampled from a man aged 18 to 30 in good health.

This chain connects TRBV6-5 to TRBJ2-7; 9 bases match TRBD2. CDR1 is MNHEY, CDR2 SVGAGI, per germline. With V trimmed by 2 bases and J by 5 bases, 7 bases remained unmatched. The CDR3 extends over 15 amino acids. For the CDR3, the DNA is TGTGCCAGCAGTTACGAGGCTAGCGGGACCCACGAGCAGTACTTC. Its translation is CASSYEASGTHEQYF.

This clone appeared a single time. For the CDR3, the DNA is TGTGCCAGCATGGACAGGGAGATCTCCTACAATGAGCAGTTCTTC. Its protein is CASMDREISYNEQFF. The chain is built from TRBV5-8 and TRBJ2-1; the match to TRBD1 covers 8 bases. Losses at the gene ends were 6 bases for V and 0 bases for J; bases not matched to a gene: 5. The CDR3 has 15 residues. Germline CDR1 SGHTS, CDR2 YDEGEE.

This rearrangement joins TRBV6-5 to TRBJ2-5; TRBD2 might be the D (6 bases). The germline gives CDR1 MNHEY, CDR2 SVGAGI. The CDR3 has 14 amino acids. V dropped 5 bases and J dropped 5 bases, with 15 bases sitting between them. DNA for the CDR3: TGTGCCAGCAGTCTCCCCGGGGGAGACGAGACCCAGTACTTC. Its translation: CASSLPGGDETQYF.

The V and J genes are TRBV9 and TRBJ2-6; 9 bases fit TRBD1. The CDR3 spans 18 residues. Losses at the gene ends were 0 bases for V and 2 bases for J; bases not matched to a gene: 6. CDR1 is SGDLS, CDR2 YYNGEE, per germline. CDR3 nucleotides: TGTGCCAGCAGCGTAGGGGACAGGGCAGTTGCTGGGGCCAACGTCCTGACTTTC. Its protein product is CASSVGDRAVAGANVLTF. Using reference TRBV9 and TRBJ2-6 for the parts outside the CDR3, the full variable domain is DSGVTQTPKHLITATGQRVTLRCSPRSGDLSVYWYQQSLDQGLQFLIQYYNGEERAKGNILERFSAQQFPDLHSELNLSSLELGDSALYFCASSVGDRAVAGANVLTFGAGSRLTVL.

This chain joins TRBV28 and TRBJ2-1; TRBD2 might be the D (6 bases). There are 15 residues in the CDR3. V was cut by 6 bases and J by 0 bases, with 12 bases left in between. CDR1 and CDR2 from the germline V gene are MDHEN and SYDVKM. CDR3 sequence (DNA): TGTGCCAGCAGAGGGGAGGCGAGCTCCTACAATGAGCAGTTCTTC. The encoded protein is CASRGEASSYNEQFF. The full variable domain, its missing parts supplied by reference TRBV28 and TRBJ2-1, is DVKVTQSSRYLVKRTGEKVFLECVQDMDHENMFWYRQDPGLGLRLIYFSYDVKMKEKGDIPEGYSVSREKKERFSLILESASTNQTSMYLCASRGEASSYNEQFFGPGTRLTVL.

This chain links TRBV30 with TRBJ2-5; no clear D. The germline gives CDR1 GTSNPN, CDR2 SVGIG (reference sequence). V was cut by 0 bases and J by 5 bases, with 7 bases left in between. CDR3 size: 12 residues. This CDR3 is CAWSVIGETQYF. As DNA, the CDR3 is TGTGCCTGGAGTGTAATCGGGGAGACCCAGTACTTC.

This clone showed up just once. This specimen includes other DNA sequences encoding the same CDR3. The V call is TRBV13, the J call TRBJ2-7, with unresolved D. The CDR3 runs 12 residues. The V and J ends lost 0 bases and 5 bases respectively, with 5 bases between them. Germline V lookup: CDR1 PRHDT, CDR2 FYEKMQ (reference sequence). CDR3 nucleotides: TGTGCCAGCAGCTTAGGCCTCAACGAGCAGTACTTC. This gives the protein CASSLGLNEQYF.

This clone was found once. The chain couples TRBV9 to TRBJ2-3; D ambiguous. V shed 0 bases and J shed 1 base, with 12 bases lying between them. Germline CDR1 is SGDLS and CDR2 is YYNGEE. CDR3 size: 16 residues. DNA of the CDR3: TGTGCCAGCAGCGTAGAGCTGGGATTGGGCACAGATACGCAGTATTTT. It yields the protein CASSVELGLGTDTQYF.

The V call is TRBV4-1, the J call TRBJ2-7, with D maybe TRBD2 (6 bases). Trimming cost V 1 base and J 5 bases, with 12 bases left between them. The CDR3 has 14 amino acids. Germline V gives CDR1 MGHRA, CDR2 YSYEKL. The CDR3 region is CASSQAPGDHEQYF. CDR3 nucleotides: TGCGCCAGCAGCCAAGCCCCGGGGGACCACGAGCAGTACTTC.

This clone was observed once. The V gene is TRBV18, the J gene TRBJ2-3, with TRBD1 matching over 8 bases. The CDR3 contains 14 residues. Germline loops: CDR1 KGHSH, CDR2 LQKENI. V lost 3 bases to trimming and J lost 2 bases; unmatched junction nucleotides: 1. This CDR3 reads CASSPGQDTDTQYF. CDR3 nucleotide sequence: TGTGCCAGCTCACCGGGACAGGACACAGATACGCAGTATTTT.

The chain couples TRBV7-9 to TRBJ2-7; the D is unclear. V was cut by 5 bases and J by 1 base, with 21 bases left in between. This CDR3 is built from 17 residues. Germline CDR1 is SEHNR and CDR2 is FQNEAQ (reference sequence). The CDR3 here is CASSQNKFGRTSYEQYF. The CDR3 DNA follows: TGTGCCAGCAGCCAAAACAAGTTTGGCAGGACGTCCTACGAGCAGTACTTC.

The chain is built from TRBV6-5 and TRBJ2-5; the match to TRBD2 covers 7 bases. V was pared by 4 bases and J by 1 base, with 6 bases of the junction left unmatched. The CDR3 totals 15 residues. CDR1 MNHEY and CDR2 SVGAGI come from the germline V gene. CDR3 residues: CASSFLAEFQETQYF. CDR3 DNA sequence: TGTGCCAGCAGTTTCCTAGCGGAATTCCAAGAGACCCAGTACTTC.

This CDR3 is CATDRASGNEQFF. CDR3 DNA sequence: TGTGCCACCGACAGGGCCTCGGGGAATGAGCAGTTCTTC. This chain connects TRBV6-1 to TRBJ2-1; TRBD1 agrees at 7 bases. J gave up 7 bases and V 10 bases, and 10 bases lay outside the gene matches. Germline V gene lookup returns CDR1 MNHNS and CDR2 SASEGT. This CDR3 comprises 13 residues.

This chain uses TRBV9 with TRBJ2-5; D may be TRBD2 (5 bases). CDR1 and CDR2 (germline): SGDLS, YYNGEE. The V end was cut by 5 bases, the J end by 5 bases, with 16 bases between. This CDR3 comprises 14 residues. The CDR3 spells CASRPGLGAETQYF. The DNA for the CDR3 is TGTGCCAGCAGGCCCGGTTTGGGAGCGGAGACCCAGTACTTC.